The text below deals with one T cell receptor (beta chain). The sample comes from a study of CD8+CD57+ T cells in acquired aplastic anemia. The ends lost 5 bases at V and 6 bases at J; junction bases unmatched: 9. The CDR3 loop spans 15 amino acids. CDR1 is MNHNS and CDR2 is SASEGT in the germline V gene. Genomic DNA, serving as template, underwent TCR beta VDJ and CDR3 profiling. TCRdb called the reads again in MiXCR, with one record for every CDR3 protein. The table has around 430,000 distinct CDR3 sequences, less than 35% seen once. CD8+CD57+ cell expansion had been shown by flow cytometry in patients chosen for sequencing.

Material: sorted CD4+, CD8+, or CD8+CD57+ T cells (not recorded which) from PBMCs. V is TRBV6-1 and J is TRBJ1-2; 10 positions agree with TRBD1. The clonotype was recovered from a human donor with aplastic anemia. The CDR3 reads CASSPRDRGADGYTF. The CDR3 DNA reads TGTGCCAGCAGTCCCCGGGACAGGGGTGCCGATGGCTACACCTTC.